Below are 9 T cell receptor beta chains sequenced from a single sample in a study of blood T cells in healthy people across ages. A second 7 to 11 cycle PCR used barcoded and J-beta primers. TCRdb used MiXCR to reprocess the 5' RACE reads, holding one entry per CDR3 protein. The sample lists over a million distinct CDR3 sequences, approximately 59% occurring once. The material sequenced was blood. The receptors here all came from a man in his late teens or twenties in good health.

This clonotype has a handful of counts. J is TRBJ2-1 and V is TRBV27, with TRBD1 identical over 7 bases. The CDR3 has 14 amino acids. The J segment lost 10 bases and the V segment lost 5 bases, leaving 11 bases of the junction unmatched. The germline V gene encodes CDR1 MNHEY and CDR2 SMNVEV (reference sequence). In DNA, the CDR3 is TGTGCCAGCAGTGTGATAGACAGGGTTGGCGAGCAGTTCTTC. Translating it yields CASSVIDRVGEQFF.

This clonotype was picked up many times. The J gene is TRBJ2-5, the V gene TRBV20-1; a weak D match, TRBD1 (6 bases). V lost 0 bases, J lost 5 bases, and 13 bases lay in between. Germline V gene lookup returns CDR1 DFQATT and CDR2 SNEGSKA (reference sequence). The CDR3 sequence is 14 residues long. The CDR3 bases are TGCAGTGCTAGAGACGGAACGAGGGGGGAGACCCAGTACTTC. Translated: CSARDGTRGETQYF.

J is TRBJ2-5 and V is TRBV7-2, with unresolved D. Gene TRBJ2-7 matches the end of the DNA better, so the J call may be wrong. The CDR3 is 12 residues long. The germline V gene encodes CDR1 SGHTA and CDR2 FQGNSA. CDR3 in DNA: TGTGCCAGCAGCCCTCCTTCGATCGAGCAGTACTTC. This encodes CASSPPSIEQYF.

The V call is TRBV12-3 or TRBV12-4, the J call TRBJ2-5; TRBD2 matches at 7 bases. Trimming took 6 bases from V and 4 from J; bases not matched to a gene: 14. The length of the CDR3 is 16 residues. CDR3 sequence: CASSRPGGRSRETQYF. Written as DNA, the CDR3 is TGTGCCAGCAGCCGCCCGGGCGGGAGAAGTCGAGAGACCCAGTACTTC.

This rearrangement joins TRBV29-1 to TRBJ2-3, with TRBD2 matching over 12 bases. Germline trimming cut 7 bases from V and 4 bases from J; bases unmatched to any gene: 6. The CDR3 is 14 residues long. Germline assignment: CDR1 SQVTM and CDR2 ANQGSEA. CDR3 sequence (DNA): TGCAGCGCCCTAGCGGGGGGGCTGTCAGATACGCAGTATTTT. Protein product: CSALAGGLSDTQYF.

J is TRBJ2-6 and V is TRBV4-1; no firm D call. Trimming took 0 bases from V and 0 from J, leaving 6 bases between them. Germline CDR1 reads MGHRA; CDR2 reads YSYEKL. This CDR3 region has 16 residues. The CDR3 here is CASSQEAPSGANVLTF. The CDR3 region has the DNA TGCGCCAGCAGCCAAGAGGCCCCCTCTGGGGCCAACGTCCTGACTTTC.

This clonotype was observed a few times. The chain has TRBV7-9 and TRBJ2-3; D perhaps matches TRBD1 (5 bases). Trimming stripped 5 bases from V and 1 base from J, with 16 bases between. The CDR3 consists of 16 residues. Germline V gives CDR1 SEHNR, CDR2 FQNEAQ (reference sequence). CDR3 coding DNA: TGTGCCAGCAGCATACAGGCCCCCTATGGCACAGATACGCAGTATTTT. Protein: CASSIQAPYGTDTQYF.

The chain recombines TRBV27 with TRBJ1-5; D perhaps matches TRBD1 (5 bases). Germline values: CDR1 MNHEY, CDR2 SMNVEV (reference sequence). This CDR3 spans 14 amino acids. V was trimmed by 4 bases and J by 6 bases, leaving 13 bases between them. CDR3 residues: CASSSQGLGQPQHF. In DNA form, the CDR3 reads TGTGCCAGCAGTTCGCAGGGCCTTGGTCAGCCCCAGCATTTT.

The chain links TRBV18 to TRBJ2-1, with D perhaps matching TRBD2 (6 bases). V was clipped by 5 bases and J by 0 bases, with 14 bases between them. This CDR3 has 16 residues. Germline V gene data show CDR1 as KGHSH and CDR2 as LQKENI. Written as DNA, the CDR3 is TGTGCCAGCTCATTGACTTACGGGAGCTCCTACAATGAGCAGTTCTTC. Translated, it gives CASSLTYGSSYNEQFF.